Presented here are 10 T cell receptor beta chains from one specimen sequenced in a study of breast tumors, draining lymph nodes, adjacent tissues. TCRdb processed the multiplex PCR reads anew with MiXCR; each CDR3 protein has one entry. This table holds 200,000 to 250,000 distinct CDR3 sequences, less than 40% found once. Samples came from axillary lymph nodes draining the breast cancer. Source material: axillary lymph node tissue. The receptors shown here come from a female donor with breast cancer. Some clones in this sample may be carry-over from other donors' samples.

This clonotype was counted many times. The chain employs TRBV6-5 and TRBJ2-1; possible D gene TRBD2, 6 bases. The V gene lost 6 bases and the J gene lost 5 bases, with 14 bases spanning the gap. The CDR3 is made up of 14 amino acids. Germline V lookup: CDR1 MNHEY, CDR2 SVGAGI. The CDR3 sequence: CASRSGGVHNEQFF. In nucleotides, the CDR3 is TGTGCCAGCAGGTCAGGAGGGGTTCACAATGAGCAGTTCTTC.

This clonotype was recorded many times. This sequence joins TRBV7-2 and TRBJ1-2; 7 bases fit TRBD1. The CDR3 spans 15 residues. The germline V gene encodes CDR1 SGHTA and CDR2 FQGNSA. V lost 6 bases to trimming and J lost 0 bases; unmatched junction nucleotides: 7. CDR3 protein: CASRPGTEANYGYTF. In nucleotides, the CDR3 is TGTGCCAGCAGACCTGGGACAGAGGCTAACTATGGCTACACCTTC.

This clonotype was seen ten or more times. The chain links TRBV2 to TRBJ2-1, with 7 bases fitting TRBD2. Germline lookup yields CDR1 SNHLY and CDR2 FYNNEI. The CDR3 sequence is 14 residues long. V shed 4 bases, J shed 9 bases, and the junction held 9 bases outside the gene matches. The CDR3: CASSASGRAGEQFF. The CDR3 region has the DNA TGTGCCAGCAGTGCTTCTGGGAGGGCCGGTGAGCAGTTCTTC.

The table lists this clonotype with many counts. The CDR3 region is CASSRSRNGYTF. The CDR3 DNA follows: TGTGCCAGCAGTCGGTCCCGTAATGGCTACACCTTC. The rearrangement uses TRBV12-3 or TRBV12-4 and TRBJ1-2; no reliable D call. CDR3 length: 12 amino acids. V was shortened by 5 bases and J by 6 bases, with 10 bases between the two germline ends.

CDR3 protein: CASTELALGGPVGTQYF. In DNA, the CDR3 is TGTGCCAGCACCGAACTAGCGCTAGGGGGCCCGGTGGGTACGCAGTATTTT. This chain connects TRBV12-3 or TRBV12-4 to TRBJ2-3; D could derive from TRBD1 or TRBD2 (7 bases each). The CDR3 loop spans 17 amino acids. V lost 7 bases and J lost 8, with 28 bases in between.

In this sample, this clonotype turned up many times. The V gene is TRBV20-1, the J gene TRBJ2-3; D gene unclear. CDR1 DFQATT and CDR2 SNEGSKA come from the germline V gene (reference sequence). V lost 3 bases to trimming and J lost 0 bases, with 19 bases between them. CDR3 size: 17 residues. DNA for the CDR3: TGCAGTGCTAGTAGCCTAGGAGCGTTTACTAGCACAGATACGCAGTATTTT. Translated: CSASSLGAFTSTDTQYF.

This clonotype was recorded at least ten times. The chain recombines TRBV12-3 or TRBV12-4 with TRBJ2-3; 12 bases map to TRBD2. This CDR3 is built from 17 residues. J gave up 3 bases and V 3 bases, and 7 bases lay outside the gene matches. CDR3 DNA sequence: TGTGCCAGCAGTTTTAGACTAGCGGGAGTTGGAACAGATACGCAGTATTTT. It is translated as CASSFRLAGVGTDTQYF.

This clonotype occurred many times. The chain has TRBV5-6 and TRBJ1-5; weak D call: TRBD1 (5 bases). V was pared by 3 bases and J by 3 bases, with 13 bases between. Germline V CDR1 and CDR2: SGHDT, YYEEEE. The CDR3 length is 15 residues. CDR3 amino acids: CASSYAGRDNQPQHF. CDR3 DNA sequence: TGTGCCAGCAGCTATGCGGGCAGGGACAATCAGCCCCAGCATTTT.

Ten or more counts support this clonotype. CDR3 in DNA: TGTGCCAGCAGTTTCGGGGGGGTGGGGTCACCCCTCCACTTT. Protein product: CASSFGGVGSPLHF. The V call is TRBV12-3 or TRBV12-4, the J call TRBJ1-6; weak D call: TRBD1 (5 bases). Trimming took 3 bases from V and 10 from J, leaving 13 bases between them. The CDR3 runs to 14 residues.

The chain has TRBV5-6 and TRBJ1-1; D not certain. CDR3 length: 14 residues. V lost 4 bases and J lost 1, with 11 bases in between. Germline values: CDR1 SGHDT, CDR2 YYEEEE. The chain's CDR3 is CASSPGPPNTEAFF. CDR3 nucleotides: TGTGCCAGCAGCCCAGGACCGCCGAACACTGAAGCTTTCTTT.